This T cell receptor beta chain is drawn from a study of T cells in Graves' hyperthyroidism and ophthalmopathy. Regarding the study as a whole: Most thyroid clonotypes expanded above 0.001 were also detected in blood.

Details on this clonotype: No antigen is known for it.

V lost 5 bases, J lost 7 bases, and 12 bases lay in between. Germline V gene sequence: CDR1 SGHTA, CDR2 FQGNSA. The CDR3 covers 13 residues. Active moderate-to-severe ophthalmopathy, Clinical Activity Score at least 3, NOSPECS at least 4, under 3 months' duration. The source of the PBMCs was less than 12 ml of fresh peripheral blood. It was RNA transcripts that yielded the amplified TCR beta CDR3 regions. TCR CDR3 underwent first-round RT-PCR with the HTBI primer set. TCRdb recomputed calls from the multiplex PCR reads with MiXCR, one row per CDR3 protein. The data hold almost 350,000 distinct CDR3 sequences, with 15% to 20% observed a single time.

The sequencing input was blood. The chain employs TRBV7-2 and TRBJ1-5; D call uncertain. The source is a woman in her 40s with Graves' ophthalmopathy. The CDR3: CASSPTGSQPQHF. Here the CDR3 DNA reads TGTGCCAGCAGCCCAACCGGGTCCCAGCCCCAGCATTTT.